This is a list of T cell receptor beta chains from one sample in a study of shared clonotypes between healthy human individuals. Using immunoSEQ multiplex PCR, the repertoire was profiled, and TCRdb retains in-frame clones only, with some absent. This sample has around 1,900,000 clones, with about 93% found just once. Specimen: naive CD8+ T cells from PBMCs. These receptors were collected from a man aged 18 to 35 in good health. Some clones in this sample may be carry-over from other donors' samples. CDR3s include the opening cysteine and the closing phenylalanine or tryptophan. D genes are given only for firm matches. Some rows have no size entry. The others give once, few or many, or a class for an expanded clone.

J: TRBJ2-7; D: TRBD1; V: TRBV28; size: NA; DNA: TGTGCCAGCAGTTATACAGGGGGCAACTACGAGCAGTACTTC; CDR3: CASSYTGGNYEQYF
J: TRBJ2-1; D: NA; V: TRBV6-5; size: NA; DNA: TGTGCCAGCAGTTCCTGGGAGTCTAACAATGAGCAGTTCTTC; CDR3: CASSSWESNNEQFF
J: TRBJ2-1; D: NA; V: TRBV9; size: NA; DNA: TGTGCCAGCAGCCCTTGGGGGAGTGGGGATGAGCAGTTCTTC; CDR3: CASSPWGSGDEQFF
J: TRBJ2-2; D: TRBD1; V: TRBV4-1; size: NA; DNA: TGCGCCAGCAGCCTCCAGGCCGGGGACAGAGACTCCCTCTTCACCGGGGAGCTGTTTTTT; CDR3: CASSLQAGDRDSLFTGELFF
J: TRBJ2-2; D: TRBD2; V: TRBV27; size: NA; DNA: TGTGCCAGCATTACCAGCGGGAGCGCCACCGGGGAGCTGTTTTTT; CDR3: CASITSGSATGELFF
J: TRBJ2-1; D: NA; V: TRBV7-6; size: NA; DNA: TGTGCCAGCAGCCCCCGGACTTACAATGAGCAGTTCTTC; CDR3: CASSPRTYNEQFF
J: TRBJ2-5; D: NA; V: TRBV27; size: NA; DNA: TGTGCCAGCAGTGACCGGGACGCCTCAGAGACCCAGTACTTC; CDR3: CASSDRDASETQYF
J: TRBJ2-1; D: TRBD2; V: TRBV10-3; size: NA; DNA: TGTGCCATCAGGGAGGGAGGACTAGGCAATGAGCAGTTCTTC; CDR3: CAIREGGLGNEQFF
J: TRBJ1-4; D: NA; V: TRBV19; size: NA; DNA: TGTGCCAGTAGAAGTGCAACTAATGAAAAACTGTTTTTT; CDR3: CASRSATNEKLFF
J: TRBJ1-1; D: NA; V: TRBV27; size: few; DNA: TGTGCCAGCAGGAGACTCTCTGAAGCTTTCTTT; CDR3: CASRRLSEAFF
J: TRBJ2-1; D: TRBD1; V: TRBV5-7; size: NA; DNA: TGTGCCAGCAGCTTGCGGATTACAGGGGTAGGGACGAATGAGCAGTTCTTC; CDR3: CASSLRITGVGTNEQFF
J: TRBJ2-7; D: TRBD2; V: TRBV7-6; size: NA; DNA: TGTGCCAGCAGCTTAGTTCTCGCGGGAGACGAGCAGTACTTC; CDR3: CASSLVLAGDEQYF
J: TRBJ2-1; D: NA; V: TRBV27; size: NA; DNA: TGTGCCAGCAGTTTACGCAGGTTTGTTGGGGATGAGCAGTTCTTC; CDR3: CASSLRRFVGDEQFF
J: TRBJ2-7; D: TRBD1; V: TRBV5-6; size: NA; DNA: TGTGCCAGCAGGTCCAGGGGGACATCCTACGAGCAGTACTTC; CDR3: CASRSRGTSYEQYF
J: TRBJ2-7; D: NA; V: TRBV15; size: NA; DNA: TGTGCCACCAGCAGCCCCAGGGTGTCCTACGAGCAGTACTTC; CDR3: CATSSPRVSYEQYF
J: TRBJ1-2; D: TRBD1; V: TRBV5-1; size: NA; DNA: TGCGCCAGCACCGAAACAGGGGGCTATGGCTACACCTTC; CDR3: CASTETGGYGYTF
J: TRBJ2-5; D: TRBD2; V: TRBV9; size: NA; DNA: TGTGCCAGCAGCCTGGGACTAGCGGGAGAAGAAAAGACCCAGTACTTC; CDR3: CASSLGLAGEEKTQYF
J: TRBJ1-5; D: TRBD1; V: TRBV7-2; size: NA; DNA: TGTGCCAGCAGCTTGAACAGGGGGTCCAATCAGCCCCAGCATTTT; CDR3: CASSLNRGSNQPQHF
J: TRBJ2-1; D: TRBD2; V: TRBV29-1; size: once; DNA: TGCAGCGGGCGGGAGGGTAACTACAATGAGCAGTTCTTC; CDR3: CSGREGNYNEQFF
J: TRBJ1-5; D: NA; V: TRBV28; size: NA; DNA: TGTGCCAGCAGTTTAGGTCGGTACCGAACGCCCCAGCATTTT; CDR3: CASSLGRYRTPQHF
J: TRBJ2-2; D: TRBD1; V: TRBV7-3; size: NA; DNA: TGTGCCAGCAACGATCAGGGTTTAGTGGGACAGGGAAACACCGGGGAGCTGTTTTTT; CDR3: CASNDQGLVGQGNTGELFF
J: TRBJ2-1; D: NA; V: TRBV27; size: NA; DNA: TGTGCCAGCAGTTTATCGCTCGAATGGGACTATGAGCAGTTCTTC; CDR3: CASSLSLEWDYEQFF
J: TRBJ2-3; D: NA; V: TRBV19; size: NA; DNA: TGTGCCAGTACAGGGTTGGGTCCAGATACGCAGTATTTT; CDR3: CASTGLGPDTQYF
J: TRBJ1-1; D: NA; V: TRBV29-1; size: NA; DNA: TGCAGCGGAAACTTAATTACCCTGAACACTGAAGCTTTCTTT; CDR3: CSGNLITLNTEAFF
J: TRBJ2-7; D: TRBD1; V: TRBV11-2; size: NA; DNA: TGTGCCAGCAGCCCCGGGACAGGGACCTACGAGCAGTACTTC; CDR3: CASSPGTGTYEQYF
J: TRBJ2-2; D: NA; V: TRBV11-1; size: NA; DNA: TGTGCCAGCAGCTTAGCCAGGAACACCGGGGAGCTGTTTTTT; CDR3: CASSLARNTGELFF
J: TRBJ2-7; D: NA; V: TRBV19; size: NA; DNA: TGTGCCAGTAGTATTTCCTACGGGAAGCAGCAGTACTTC; CDR3: CASSISYGKQQYF
J: TRBJ2-1; D: TRBD1; V: TRBV11-2; size: NA; DNA: TGTGCCAGCAGCTTCTGGGACAGTTCCTACAATGAGCAGTTCTTC; CDR3: CASSFWDSSYNEQFF
J: TRBJ2-1; D: TRBD1; V: TRBV7-6; size: NA; DNA: TGTGCCAGCAGCTTAGAGGGGGCTCGGTATGAGCAGTTCTTC; CDR3: CASSLEGARYEQFF
J: TRBJ2-1; D: TRBD1; V: TRBV6-5; size: NA; DNA: TGTGCCAGCAATCACAGGGGACAGTCCTACAATGAGCAGTTCTTC; CDR3: CASNHRGQSYNEQFF
J: TRBJ2-7; D: TRBD1; V: TRBV19; size: NA; DNA: TGTGCCAGTAGTACCCATCCGGGGACAGGGGGCGTCTACGAGCAGTACTTC; CDR3: CASSTHPGTGGVYEQYF
J: TRBJ2-7; D: NA; V: TRBV7-9; size: NA; DNA: TGTGCCAGCAGCGCCCGACAGAGCTACGAGCAGTACTTC; CDR3: CASSARQSYEQYF
J: TRBJ2-1; D: TRBD1; V: TRBV9; size: NA; DNA: TGTGCCAGCAGCTCCGGGACAGACAATGAGCAGTTCTTC; CDR3: CASSSGTDNEQFF
J: TRBJ2-1; D: NA; V: TRBV6-5; size: NA; DNA: TGTGCCAGCAGTTACTTTTTAGCTAGCGAAAACAATGAGCAGTTCTTC; CDR3: CASSYFLASENNEQFF
J: TRBJ2-5; D: TRBD2; V: TRBV11-1; size: NA; DNA: TGTGCCAGCAGTCCCAAACTAGCGAAAGACCAAGAGACCCAGTACTTC; CDR3: CASSPKLAKDQETQYF
J: TRBJ2-3; D: NA; V: TRBV9; size: NA; DNA: TGTGCCAGCAGCGTAGAACTTGGGGGGAAGGAAGATACGCAGTATTTT; CDR3: CASSVELGGKEDTQYF
J: TRBJ1-1; D: NA; V: TRBV4-1; size: NA; DNA: TGCGCCAGCAGCCAGATAGGGCTCATGAACACTGAAGCTTTCTTT; CDR3: CASSQIGLMNTEAFF
J: TRBJ1-6; D: NA; V: TRBV13; size: NA; DNA: TGTGCCAGCAGTCGGGACCGCAAATCACCCCTCCACTTT; CDR3: CASSRDRKSPLHF
J: TRBJ2-5; D: TRBD2; V: TRBV7-9; size: NA; DNA: TGTGCCAGCAGCTTAGGGGGACTAGCGGGAGAGCACCAAGAGACCCAGTACTTC; CDR3: CASSLGGLAGEHQETQYF
J: TRBJ1-5; D: NA; V: TRBV7-9; size: once; DNA: TGTGCCAGCAGCGCGGGGCTGTTGGGGCAGCCCCAGCATTTT; CDR3: CASSAGLLGQPQHF
J: TRBJ1-2; D: NA; V: TRBV28; size: NA; DNA: TGTGCCAGCAGTTTTGGATGGGCTGGCTATGGCTACACCTTC; CDR3: CASSFGWAGYGYTF
J: TRBJ2-1; D: NA; V: TRBV7-9; size: NA; DNA: TGTGCCAGCAGCCAAGGACCAGCGGACCTATACAATGAGCAGTTCTTC; CDR3: CASSQGPADLYNEQFF
J: TRBJ1-4; D: NA; V: TRBV15; size: NA; DNA: TGTGCCACCAGCAACAGGGAGGGGGAAAAACTGTTTTTT; CDR3: CATSNREGEKLFF
J: TRBJ1-4; D: NA; V: TRBV7-9; size: NA; DNA: TGTGCCAGCAGCCCCGCGGAGCAACGGAAACTGTTTTTT; CDR3: CASSPAEQRKLFF
J: TRBJ1-5; D: NA; V: TRBV27; size: NA; DNA: TGTGCCAGCAGTTCCCAAACCTATCAGCCCCAGCATTTT; CDR3: CASSSQTYQPQHF
J: TRBJ1-1; D: TRBD1; V: TRBV27; size: NA; DNA: TGTGCCAGCAGTGTCCGGGACAGGGGCGCTGAAGCTTTCTTT; CDR3: CASSVRDRGAEAFF
J: TRBJ2-3; D: TRBD2; V: TRBV28; size: NA; DNA: TGTGCCAGCAGCTCGGGACTAGCGGGATTCGCAGATACGCAGTATTTT; CDR3: CASSSGLAGFADTQYF
J: TRBJ1-1; D: NA; V: TRBV5-1; size: NA; DNA: TGCGCCAGCAGCTTGAGCGGGGTGGCTGAAGCTTTCTTT; CDR3: CASSLSGVAEAFF
J: TRBJ2-7; D: TRBD2; V: TRBV4-1; size: NA; DNA: TGCGCCAGCAGCCAAGAGCGCGGGAGCGGCGAGCAGTACTTC; CDR3: CASSQERGSGEQYF
J: TRBJ2-1; D: NA; V: TRBV11-2; size: NA; DNA: TGTGCCAGCAGCTTAGGACGGGCCAATGAGCAGTTCTTC; CDR3: CASSLGRANEQFF
J: TRBJ2-1; D: TRBD2; V: TRBV27; size: once; DNA: TGTGCCAGCAGCGCGCTTGGGGGGGGTTACAATGAGCAGTTCTTC; CDR3: CASSALGGGYNEQFF
J: TRBJ1-2; D: NA; V: TRBV2; size: NA; DNA: TGTGCCAGCATGCGAGAACTAGACTTGGAAGCGGGCTACACCTTC; CDR3: CASMRELDLEAGYTF
J: TRBJ2-6; D: NA; V: TRBV15; size: NA; DNA: TGTGCCACCAGCAGAGATCCCTACAGGATGGGCTCTGGGGCCAACGTCCTGACTTTC; CDR3: CATSRDPYRMGSGANVLTF